This TCR beta chain was obtained from a study of shared clonotypes between healthy human individuals. Trimming removed 6 bases from V and 2 bases from J; junction bases left unmatched: 4. This CDR3 is built from 15 residues. The germline V gene has CDR1 LNHDA and CDR2 SQIVND (reference sequence). Some 30,000 T cell genomes (around 190 ng DNA) went into each sorted-subset replicate. Assay: immunoSEQ multiplex PCR; the TCRdb copy retains only in-frame clones and omits some. This table has about 2 million clones, about 95% appearing once. Terminally differentiated effector memory CD45RA+ cells were left out of the naive CD8 fraction, which was CD45RO-negative and positively selected for CCR7. On this clone: Its antigen remains unidentified.

Study-level results: Approximately 4.9% of naive CD4 clonotypes were shared across a few donors.

The chain recombines TRBV19 with TRBJ2-7; 13 nucleotides line up with TRBD2. The sequencing sample was made of naive CD8+ T cells sorted from blood. The sequence was obtained from a man aged 18 to 29 in good health. CDR3 nucleotide sequence: TGTGCCAGTAGCCCTGGGACTAGCGGGGCCTACGAGCAGTACTTC. Its translation is CASSPGTSGAYEQYF.